These 9 T cell receptor beta chains were all obtained from the same sample, sequenced in a study of blood T cell repertoires in COVID-19. Sequenced by immunoSEQ multiplex PCR; TCRdb stores in-frame clones only, minus some. The table has 60,000 to 65,000 clones, 70% to 80% seen once. Sequenced: peripheral blood. These receptors originate from a man between 60 and 75 years old with acute or convalescent COVID-19.

In this sample, this clone turned up a few times. For the CDR3, the DNA is TGTGCCAGCAGCTTCTTACCGGGACAGGGTGCCTATGGCTACACCTTC. This translates into CASSFLPGQGAYGYTF. This rearrangement joins TRBV7-2 to TRBJ1-2; 9 nucleotides line up with TRBD1. This CDR3 is 16 amino acids long. Germline assignment: CDR1 SGHTA and CDR2 FQGNSA. Germline trimming cut 3 bases from V and 4 bases from J; bases unmatched to any gene: 9.

The chain joins TRBV19 to TRBJ2-6, with D uncertain. CDR3 length equals 13 residues. The germline V gene has CDR1 LNHDA and CDR2 SQIVND (reference sequence). V was trimmed by 10 bases and J by 4 bases, leaving 11 bases between them. This chain's CDR3 is CAIEDGGANVLTF. The CDR3 DNA follows: TGTGCCATCGAGGATGGGGGGGCCAACGTCCTGACTTTC.

The rearrangement uses TRBV11-2 and TRBJ2-7; TRBD1 matches at 9 bases. The CDR3 spans 16 residues. The germline V gene has CDR1 SGHAT and CDR2 FQNNGV. J was trimmed by 4 bases and V by 3 bases; bases with no gene match: 10. The CDR3 DNA follows: TGTGCCAGCAGCTTTCCGTTGGGACAGGGACAATACGAGCAGTACTTC. Translated: CASSFPLGQGQYEQYF.

The chain carries TRBV7-8 and TRBJ2-1; a weak D match, TRBD1 (5 bases). Germline CDR1 reads SGHVS; CDR2 reads FQNEAQ. The CDR3 extends over 12 amino acids. The ends were cut back, 7 bases at V and 7 bases at J, with 11 bases in the middle. CDR3 sequence: CASNAKGNEQFF. The DNA for the CDR3 is TGTGCCAGCAACGCGAAGGGGAATGAGCAGTTCTTC.

There are many counts of this clone. The chain couples TRBV18 to TRBJ2-7; D unresolved. The germline V gene has CDR1 KGHSH and CDR2 LQKENI. The CDR3 totals 13 residues. Trimming removed 3 bases at V and 0 bases at J, with 6 bases between. The CDR3 is CASSPRSSYEQYF. CDR3 sequence (DNA): TGTGCCAGCTCACCGAGGAGCTCCTACGAGCAGTACTTC.

The V and J genes are TRBV19 and TRBJ2-7; D not resolved. Trimming removed 2 bases from V and 3 bases from J, with 8 bases in between. The CDR3 sequence is 13 residues long. The V gene's germline CDR1 is LNHDA and CDR2 SQIVND (reference sequence). CDR3 in amino acids: CASSILAHYEQYF. CDR3 sequence (DNA): TGTGCCAGTAGTATACTGGCACACTACGAGCAGTACTTC.

This rearrangement joins TRBV5-1 to TRBJ2-5, with 14 nucleotides matching TRBD2. V trimming: 5 bases; J trimming: 5 bases; junction bases outside the gene matches: 14. Per germline, CDR1 SGHRS and CDR2 YFSETQ. This CDR3 spans 18 amino acids. CDR3 sequence reads: CASRPGTSGRSRVETQYF. The CDR3 nucleotides read TGCGCCAGCAGACCGGGGACTAGCGGGAGAAGTAGGGTGGAGACCCAGTACTTC. The whole variable domain, filled in from reference TRBV5-1 and TRBJ2-5, reads KAGVTQTPRYLIKTRGQQVTLSCSPISGHRSVSWYQQTPGQGLQFLFEYFSETQRNKGNFPGRFSGRQFSNSRSEMNVSTLELGDSALYLCASRPGTSGRSRVETQYFGPGTRLLVL.

The table lists this clone with a count of one. The chain has TRBV18 and TRBJ2-1, with D uncertain. Germline V gene data show CDR1 as KGHSH and CDR2 as LQKENI. The CDR3 extends over 16 amino acids. V was shortened by 2 bases and J by 1 base, with 12 bases between the two germline ends. The CDR3 sequence is CASSPRQTTSYNEQFF. The CDR3 bases are TGTGCCAGCTCACCAAGGCAGACAACTTCCTACAATGAGCAGTTCTTC.

This chain connects TRBV5-1 to TRBJ2-3; TRBD2 might be the D (6 bases). The CDR3 runs to 16 residues. V was cut by 4 bases and J by 0 bases, with 15 bases left in between. Germline-derived CDR1 and CDR2 are SGHRS and YFSETQ. The CDR3 is CASSTPVAASTDTQYF. CDR3 DNA: TGCGCCAGCAGCACCCCGGTAGCGGCTAGCACAGATACGCAGTATTTT.